This TCR beta chain originates from a study of PD-1 blockade in classical Hodgkin lymphoma. Study results and caveats: Researchers reported that CD4+ TCR diversity, though not CD8+, rose significantly by C4D1. Why repertoires differed is undefined; disease activity or prior therapy possibly contributed. Lower baseline TCR diversity was reported for newly diagnosed patients than for healthy donors.

Some clones are missing from TCRdb's copy, which holds only in-frame ones; the method was immunoSEQ multiplex PCR. The sample lists 84,000 or so clones; over 90% were seen once. Comment on this clone: Its specificity is unknown.

Every one of the patients relapsed after autologous stem cell transplantation (brentuximab vedotin exposure was variable). This specimen was peripheral blood mononuclear cells (PBMCs), taken before the second cycle of nivolumab. This receptor was obtained from a human donor with classical Hodgkin lymphoma.

CDR3: CAISEPDREEFF. For the CDR3, the DNA is TGTGCCATCAGTGAGCCAGACAGGGAGGAGTTCTTC. J is TRBJ2-1 and V is TRBV10-3; possibly TRBD1 for D (7 bases). The V gene's germline CDR1 is ENHRY and CDR2 SYGVKD. The CDR3 consists of 12 residues. Trimming left V 2 bases short and J 14 bases short, with 13 bases between.